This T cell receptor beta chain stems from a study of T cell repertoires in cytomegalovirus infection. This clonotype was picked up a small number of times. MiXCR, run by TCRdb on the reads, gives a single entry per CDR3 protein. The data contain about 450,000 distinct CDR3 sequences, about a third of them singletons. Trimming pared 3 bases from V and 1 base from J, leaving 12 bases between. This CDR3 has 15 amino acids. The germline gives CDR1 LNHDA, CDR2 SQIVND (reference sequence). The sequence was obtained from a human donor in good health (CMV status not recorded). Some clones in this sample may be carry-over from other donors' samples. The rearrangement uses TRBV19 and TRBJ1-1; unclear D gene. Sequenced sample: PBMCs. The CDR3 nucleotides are TGTGCCAGTAGTATTGTGCAGCGGGGGAACACTGAAGCTTTCTTT. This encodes CASSIVQRGNTEAFF. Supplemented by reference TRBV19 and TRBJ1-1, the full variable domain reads DGGITQSPKYLFRKEGQNVTLSCEQNLNHDAMYWYRQDPGQGLRLIYYSQIVNDFQKGDIAEGYSVSREKKESFPLTVTSAQKNPTAFYLCASSIVQRGNTEAFFGQGTRLTVV.